This T cell receptor beta chain was found in a study of Ad26.COV2.S vaccination and SARS-CoV-2 variants. Germline assignment: CDR1 LGHDT and CDR2 YNNKEL (reference sequence). V was clipped by 1 base and J by 4 bases; unmatched bases: 4. The CDR3 is 16 residues long. Concerning this clone itself: Its antigen is undetermined. Different DNA sequences within this sample yield the same CDR3.

The study's findings and limits: Considerable breadth of spike-specific CD8+ and CD4+ T cell responses has reportedly been documented following vaccination. People given the vaccine had a wider spike-specific TCR breadth than placebo recipients did. Measures of TCR breadth and depth may have fallen short of total T cell responses.

Clones were sequenced by immunoSEQ multiplex PCR, and TCRdb holds only the in-frame ones, with some missing. Of roughly 92,000 clones listed, more than 70% are singletons. The chain joins TRBV3-1 (or the pseudogene TRBV3-2) to TRBJ2-7; 13 nucleotides agree with TRBD2. The starting material was peripheral blood, obtained after recovery from COVID-19. This TCR derives from a human donor who had recovered from COVID-19. The CDR3 nucleotides read TGTGCCAGCAGCCAAGGACTAGCGGGAGGCTTGTACGAGCAGTACTTC. Translated: CASSQGLAGGLYEQYF.